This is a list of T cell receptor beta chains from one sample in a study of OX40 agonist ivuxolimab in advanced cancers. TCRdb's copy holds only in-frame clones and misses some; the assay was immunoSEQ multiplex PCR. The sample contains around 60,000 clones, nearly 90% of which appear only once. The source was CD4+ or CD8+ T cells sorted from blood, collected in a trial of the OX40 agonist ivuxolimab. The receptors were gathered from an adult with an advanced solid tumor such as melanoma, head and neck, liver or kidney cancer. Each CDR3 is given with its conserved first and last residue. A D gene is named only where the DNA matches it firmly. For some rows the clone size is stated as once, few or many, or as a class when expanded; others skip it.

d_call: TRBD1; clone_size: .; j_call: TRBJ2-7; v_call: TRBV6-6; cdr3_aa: CASRRDRDYEQYF; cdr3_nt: TGTGCCAGCAGGCGGGACAGGGACTACGAGCAGTACTTC
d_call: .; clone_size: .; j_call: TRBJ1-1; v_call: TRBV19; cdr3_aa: CASRTGGRGNTEAFF; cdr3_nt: TGTGCCAGTAGGACGGGGGGCCGAGGGAACACTGAAGCTTTCTTT
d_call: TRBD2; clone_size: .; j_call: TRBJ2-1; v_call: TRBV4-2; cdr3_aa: CASSQGLADEQFF; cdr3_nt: TGTGCCAGCAGCCAAGGACTAGCGGATGAGCAGTTCTTC
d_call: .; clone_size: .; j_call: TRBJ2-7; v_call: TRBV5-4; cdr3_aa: CASSPGVAYEQYF; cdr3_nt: TGTGCCAGCAGCCCCGGGGTCGCCTACGAGCAGTACTTC
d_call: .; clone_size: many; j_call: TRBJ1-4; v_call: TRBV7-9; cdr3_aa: CASSPNSGELFF; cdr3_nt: TGTGCCAGCAGCCCTAATTCTGGGGAACTGTTTTTT
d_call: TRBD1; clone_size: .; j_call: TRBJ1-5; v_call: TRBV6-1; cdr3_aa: CASSGGTGYSNQPQHF; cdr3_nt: TGTGCCAGCAGTGGGGGGACAGGTTATAGCAATCAGCCCCAGCATTTT
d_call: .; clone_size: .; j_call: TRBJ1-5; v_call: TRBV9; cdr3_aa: CASSRDGSNQPQHF; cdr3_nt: TGTGCCAGCAGCCGGGACGGTAGCAATCAGCCCCAGCATTTT
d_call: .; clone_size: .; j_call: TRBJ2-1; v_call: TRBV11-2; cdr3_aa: CASSLGSGAFNEQFF; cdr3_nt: TGTGCCAGCAGCTTAGGTAGTGGGGCTTTCAATGAGCAGTTCTTC
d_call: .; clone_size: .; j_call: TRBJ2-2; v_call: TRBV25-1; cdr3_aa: CASSTTGVPTGELFF; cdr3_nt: TGTGCCAGCAGTACAACCGGCGTCCCCACCGGGGAGCTGTTTTTT
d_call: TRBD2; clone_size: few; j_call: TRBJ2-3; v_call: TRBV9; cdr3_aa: CASSVGGGDTQYF; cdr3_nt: TGTGCCAGCAGCGTAGGCGGGGGTGATACGCAGTATTTT
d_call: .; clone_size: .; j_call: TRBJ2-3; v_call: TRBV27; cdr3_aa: CASSQSNTDTQYF; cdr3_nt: TGTGCCAGCAGCCAATCGAACACAGATACGCAGTATTTT